Described below is a single TCR beta chain sequence and its context. Its specificity is unknown. Primers: 60 Vbeta forward and 13 Jbeta reverse. This table comes from immunoSEQ multiplex PCR, and its TCRdb copy is limited to in-frame clones, with some not included. The data contain roughly 180,000 clones, roughly four fifths of them singletons. The V and J ends lost 1 base and 2 bases respectively, with 11 bases between them. Germline loops: CDR1 SNHLY, CDR2 FYNNEI. CDR3 length: 16 residues. This sample was taken from a study of cytomegalovirus exposure and HLA in healthy donors. Looking at the study overall: Researchers found that roughly 81% of almost 400 genotyped donors fell within the Caucasian-associated ancestry cluster.

General study points: In vitro experiments confirmed that three CMV-associated chains were specific for CMV antigens.

The receptor was isolated from a female donor in good health and CMV-seronegative. J is TRBJ1-4 and V is TRBV2; D may be TRBD1 (6 bases). The specimen was PBMCs. The CDR3 nucleotides read TGTGCCAGCAGTGAAGAGGGGGGGCGCACTAATGAAAAACTGTTTTTT. It specifies CASSEEGGRTNEKLFF.